This T cell receptor (beta chain) was captured in a study of beta chain features in type 1 diabetes. Whole-study results and caveats: The study found moderately but significantly shorter TCRB CDR3s in all four CD4+ subsets of Type 1 diabetes patients.

Stem cell-like memory, regulatory, central memory and naive CD4+ cells were sorted via CD45RO/CCR7/CD25/CD127/CD95/CD27. Comments on this clone: Antigen unknown.

This CDR3 comprises 13 residues. Germline lookup yields CDR1 SGHRS and CDR2 YFSETQ. Trimming took 4 bases from V and 3 from J, leaving 7 bases between them. Of the isolated RNA, all was reverse transcribed, and so the sequenced material was expressed TCRB transcripts. Repertoires were generated with immunoSEQ multiplex PCR, while TCRdb's copy carries only in-frame clones and drops some. The table shows hundreds of thousands of clones, with 9.5% to 13% occurring only once. This TCR derives from a man aged 25-45 years with type 1 diabetes. V is TRBV5-1 and J is TRBJ2-2, with D uncertain. Sequencing input: naive CD4+ T cells from blood. CDR3 sequence reads: CASSEDYTGELFF. CDR3 in DNA: TGCGCCAGCAGCGAAGACTACACCGGGGAGCTGTTTTTT.